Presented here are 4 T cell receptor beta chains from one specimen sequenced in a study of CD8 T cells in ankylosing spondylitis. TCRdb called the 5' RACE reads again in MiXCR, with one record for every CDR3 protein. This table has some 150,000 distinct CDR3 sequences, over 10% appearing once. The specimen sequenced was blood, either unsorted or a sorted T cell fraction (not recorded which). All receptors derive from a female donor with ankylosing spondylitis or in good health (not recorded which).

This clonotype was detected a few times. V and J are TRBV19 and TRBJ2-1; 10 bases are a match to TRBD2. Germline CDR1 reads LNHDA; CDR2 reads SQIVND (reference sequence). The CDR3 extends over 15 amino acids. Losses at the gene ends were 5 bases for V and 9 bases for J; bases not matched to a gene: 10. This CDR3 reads CASSPQGLAGVEQFF. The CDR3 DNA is TGTGCCAGTAGTCCCCAGGGCCTAGCGGGAGTTGAGCAGTTCTTC.

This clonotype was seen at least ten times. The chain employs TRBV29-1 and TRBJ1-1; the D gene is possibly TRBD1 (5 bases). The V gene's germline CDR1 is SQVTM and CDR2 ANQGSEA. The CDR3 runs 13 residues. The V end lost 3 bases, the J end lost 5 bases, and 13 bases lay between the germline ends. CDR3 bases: TGCAGCGTTGATCCCAGGGCAGGAACTGAAGCTTTCTTT. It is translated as CSVDPRAGTEAFF.

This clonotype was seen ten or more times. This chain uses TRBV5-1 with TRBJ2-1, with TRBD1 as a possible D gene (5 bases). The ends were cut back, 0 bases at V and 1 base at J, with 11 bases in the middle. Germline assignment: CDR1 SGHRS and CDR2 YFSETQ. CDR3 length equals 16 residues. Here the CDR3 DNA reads TGCGCCAGCAGCTTGGGGCAGGGTGAGTCCTACAATGAGCAGTTCTTC. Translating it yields CASSLGQGESYNEQFF.

CDR3 sequence: CSAPTLAGLAKNIQYF. The CDR3 nucleotides read TGCAGTGCGCCCACTTTAGCGGGGCTAGCCAAAAACATTCAGTACTTC. V usage is TRBV20-1 and J usage is TRBJ2-4; TRBD2 matches at 8 bases. The trim removed 6 bases at V and 0 bases at J, leaving 10 bases unmatched. The germline CDR1 and CDR2 sequences are DFQATT and SNEGSKA (reference sequence). The CDR3 length is 16 residues.